The rows below give T cell receptor beta chains drawn from one sample of a study of human T cells and chemical hapten exposure. TCRdb re-called the RACE reads through MiXCR, storing one row per CDR3 protein. This table has under 200,000 distinct CDR3 sequences, around 13% appearing once. The source was whole blood, collected in connection with sensitization to the hapten diphenylcyclopropenone (DPC). The origin of the receptors is a woman aged 25-40 years with alopecia areata. Some clones in this sample may be carry-over from other donors' samples. CDR3s include the opening cysteine and the closing phenylalanine or tryptophan. The order of the fields is J gene, V gene, D gene, clone size, CDR3 protein, CDR3 DNA. A D gene is named only where the DNA matches it firmly. Clone sizes are given selectively: once, few, many, or a class where the clone is expanded.

>TRBJ1-1|TRBV7-2|-|-
CASSSSGASNTEAFF
TGTGCCAGCAGTTCCTCAGGGGCTTCGAACACTGAAGCTTTCTTT
>TRBJ1-2|TRBV7-9|-|few
CASSLAPGGGYTF
TGTGCCAGCAGCTTGGCCCCTGGAGGCGGCTACACCTTC
>TRBJ1-4|TRBV18|-|few
CASSPGATNEKLFF
TGTGCCAGCTCACCTGGTGCAACTAATGAAAAACTGTTTTTT
>TRBJ2-7|TRBV10-3|-|-
CAISGAPYEQYF
TGTGCCATCAGTGGGGCCCCCTACGAGCAGTACTTC
>TRBJ2-1|TRBV29-1|-|few
CSGQHNEQFF
TGCAGCGGCCAACACAATGAGCAGTTCTTC
>TRBJ1-2|TRBV5-5|-|many
CASSLDIHYGYTF
TGTGCCAGCAGCTTGGACATCCACTATGGCTACACCTTC
>TRBJ1-1|TRBV18|-|many
CASSQGMNTEAFF
TGTGCCAGCTCACAGGGGATGAACACTGAAGCTTTCTTT
>TRBJ2-1|TRBV19|-|-
CASSARGLPNEQFF
TGTGCCAGTAGTGCCCGCGGACTTCCCAATGAGCAGTTCTTC
>TRBJ2-2|TRBV12-3/TRBV12-4|-|many
CASNPERANTGELFF
TGTGCCAGCAACCCGGAGCGCGCGAACACCGGGGAGCTGTTTTTT
>TRBJ1-1|TRBV7-6|-|few
CASSLEVRSAAFF
TGTGCCAGCAGCTTAGAGGTTAGGAGCGCAGCTTTCTTT
>TRBJ1-2|TRBV14|-|-
CVSSPDRFYGYTF
TGTGTCAGCAGCCCCGACAGATTCTATGGCTACACCTTC
>TRBJ1-4|TRBV9|-|few
CASSVGERGEKLFF
TGTGCCAGCAGCGTAGGGGAGAGGGGTGAAAAACTGTTTTTT
>TRBJ1-5|TRBV18|TRBD1|-
CASSPTTGGINQPQHF
TGTGCCAGCTCACCTACGACAGGGGGGATCAATCAGCCCCAGCATTTT
>TRBJ2-1|TRBV29-1|-|many
CSVDSGFSYNEQFF
TGCAGCGTCGACAGCGGATTCTCCTACAATGAGCAGTTCTTC
>TRBJ1-2|TRBV2|TRBD1|-
CASSGRTGGGYTF
TGTGCCAGCAGTGGCCGGACAGGGGGTGGCTACACCTTC
>TRBJ2-2|TRBV7-2|-|few
CASSLSVGELFF
TGTGCCAGCAGCTTATCGGTCGGGGAGCTGTTTTTT
>TRBJ2-5|TRBV28|TRBD2|few
CASSFSRTSPKSETQYF
TGTGCCAGCAGTTTTAGCCGGACTAGCCCCAAGTCAGAGACCCAGTACTTC
>TRBJ1-3|TRBV9|-|-
CASSRDRNGNTIYF
TGTGCCAGCAGTCGTGACAGGAACGGAAACACCATATATTTT
>TRBJ1-4|TRBV28|TRBD1|few
CASSTTGLGEKLFF
TGTGCCAGCAGCACGACAGGGCTCGGGGAAAAACTGTTTTTT
>TRBJ2-7|TRBV30|TRBD1|few
CAWTLQGAYEQYF
TGTGCCTGGACCCTACAGGGGGCCTACGAGCAGTACTTC
>TRBJ1-5|TRBV10-3|-|few
CAISESLTGPQPQHF
TGTGCCATCAGTGAATCCCTAACAGGGCCTCAGCCCCAGCATTTT
>TRBJ1-5|TRBV25-1|-|many
CASSESRAIQPQHF
TGTGCCAGCAGTGAATCTAGGGCAATTCAGCCCCAGCATTTT
>TRBJ2-2|TRBV29-1|-|many
CGGGQLGGTGELFF
TGCGGTGGCGGGCAGCTTGGGGGCACCGGGGAGCTGTTTTTT
>TRBJ1-1|TRBV20-1|-|many
CSARTGNTEAFF
TGCAGTGCTAGGACAGGGAACACTGAAGCTTTCTTT
>TRBJ1-1|TRBV29-1|-|many
CSATREAFF
TGCAGCGCCACCAGGGAAGCTTTCTTT
>TRBJ1-2|TRBV24-1|TRBD1|-
CATSDNRGFGYTF
TGTGCCACCAGTGATAACAGGGGTTTTGGCTACACCTTC
>TRBJ2-2|TRBV10-1|-|-
CASSLSGTGELFF
TGCGCCAGCAGTCTTTCCGGCACCGGGGAGCTGTTTTTT
>TRBJ1-1|TRBV13|-|few
CASSLQGYGTEAFF
TGTGCCAGCAGCTTACAGGGGTATGGGACTGAAGCTTTCTTT
>TRBJ2-1|TRBV6-2/TRBV6-3|-|many
CASSYSGFKGTRPNEQFF
TGTGCCAGCAGTTACTCTGGTTTTAAAGGGACCCGCCCCAATGAGCAGTTCTTC